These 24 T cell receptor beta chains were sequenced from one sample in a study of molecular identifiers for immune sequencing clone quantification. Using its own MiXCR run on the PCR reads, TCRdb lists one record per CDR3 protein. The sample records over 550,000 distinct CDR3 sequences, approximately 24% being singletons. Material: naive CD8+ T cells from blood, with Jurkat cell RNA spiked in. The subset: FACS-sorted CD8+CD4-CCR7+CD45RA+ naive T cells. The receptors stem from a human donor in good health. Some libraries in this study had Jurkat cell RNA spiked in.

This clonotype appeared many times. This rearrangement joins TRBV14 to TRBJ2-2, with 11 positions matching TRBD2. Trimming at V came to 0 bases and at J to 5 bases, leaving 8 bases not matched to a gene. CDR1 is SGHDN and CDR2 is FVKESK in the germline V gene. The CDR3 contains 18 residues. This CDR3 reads CASSQDDRLAGGTGELFF. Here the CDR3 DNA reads TGTGCCAGCAGCCAAGATGATAGGCTAGCGGGAGGAACCGGGGAGCTGTTTTTT.

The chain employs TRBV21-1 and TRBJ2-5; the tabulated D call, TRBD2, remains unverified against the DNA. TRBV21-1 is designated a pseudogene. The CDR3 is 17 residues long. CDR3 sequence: CASSHRTSGGTEETQYF. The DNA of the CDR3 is TGTGCCAGCAGCCACAGGACTAGCGGGGGGACGGAGGAGACCCAGTACTTC.

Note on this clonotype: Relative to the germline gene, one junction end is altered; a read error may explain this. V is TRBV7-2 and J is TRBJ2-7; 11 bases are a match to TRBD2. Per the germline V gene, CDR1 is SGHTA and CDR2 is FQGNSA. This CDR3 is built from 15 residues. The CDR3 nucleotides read TGTGCCCGCAGCAGCGGACTAGCGGGTCACTACGAGCAGTACTTC. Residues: CARSSGLAGHYEQYF.

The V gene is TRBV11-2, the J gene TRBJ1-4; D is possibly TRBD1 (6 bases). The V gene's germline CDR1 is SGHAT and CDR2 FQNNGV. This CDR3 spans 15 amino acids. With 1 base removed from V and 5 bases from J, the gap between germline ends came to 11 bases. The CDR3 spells CASSLGTGTNEKLFF. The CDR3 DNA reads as TGTGCCAGCAGCTTAGGGACCGGGACAAATGAAAAACTGTTTTTT.

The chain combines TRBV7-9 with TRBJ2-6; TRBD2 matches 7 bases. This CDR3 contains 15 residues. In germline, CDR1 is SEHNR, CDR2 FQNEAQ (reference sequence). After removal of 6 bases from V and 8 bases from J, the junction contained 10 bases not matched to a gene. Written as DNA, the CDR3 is TGTGCCAGCAGTCACACCCTGGGAGGGTCCAACGTCCTGACTTTC. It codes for CASSHTLGGSNVLTF.

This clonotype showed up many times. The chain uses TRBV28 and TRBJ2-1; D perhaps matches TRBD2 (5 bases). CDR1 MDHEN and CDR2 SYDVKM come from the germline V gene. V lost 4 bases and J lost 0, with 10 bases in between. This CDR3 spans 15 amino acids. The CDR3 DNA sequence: TGTGCCAGCAGTTCACGGGGAAGCTCCTACAATGAGCAGTTCTTC. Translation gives CASSSRGSSYNEQFF. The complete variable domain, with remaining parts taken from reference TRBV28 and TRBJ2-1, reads DVKVTQSSRYLVKRTGEKVFLECVQDMDHENMFWYRQDPGLGLRLIYFSYDVKMKEKGDIPEGYSVSREKKERFSLILESASTNQTSMYLCASSSRGSSYNEQFFGPGTRLTVL.

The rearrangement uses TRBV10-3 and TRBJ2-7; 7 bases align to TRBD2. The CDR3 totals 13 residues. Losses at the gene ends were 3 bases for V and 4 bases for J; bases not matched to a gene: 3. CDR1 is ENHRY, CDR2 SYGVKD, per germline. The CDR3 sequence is CAISDGRGYEQYF. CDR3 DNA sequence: TGTGCCATCAGTGATGGGAGGGGATACGAGCAGTACTTC.

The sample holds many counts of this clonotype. The CDR3 is CASSYVGTRGFGQYF. Written as DNA, the CDR3 is TGTGCCAGCAGTTACGTCGGGACTAGAGGGTTTGGCCAGTACTTC. This chain joins TRBV6-2 or TRBV6-3 and TRBJ2-5, with 8 positions matching TRBD2. There are 15 residues in the CDR3. In germline, CDR1 is MNHEY, CDR2 SVGEGT. The ends lost 2 bases at V and 10 bases at J; junction bases unmatched: 12.

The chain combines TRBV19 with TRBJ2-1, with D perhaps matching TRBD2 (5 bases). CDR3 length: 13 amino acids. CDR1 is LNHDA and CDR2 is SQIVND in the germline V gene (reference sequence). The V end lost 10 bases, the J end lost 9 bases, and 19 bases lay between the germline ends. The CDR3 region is CATTIGGAGEQFF. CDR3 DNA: TGTGCCACCACCATAGGAGGAGCAGGTGAGCAGTTCTTC.

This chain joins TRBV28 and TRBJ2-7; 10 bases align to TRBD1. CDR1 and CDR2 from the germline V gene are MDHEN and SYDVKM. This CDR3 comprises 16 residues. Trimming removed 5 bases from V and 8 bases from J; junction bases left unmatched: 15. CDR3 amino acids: CASSKPLGQGNEQQYF. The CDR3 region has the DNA TGTGCCAGCAGTAAACCACTGGGACAGGGGAATGAGCAGCAGTACTTC.

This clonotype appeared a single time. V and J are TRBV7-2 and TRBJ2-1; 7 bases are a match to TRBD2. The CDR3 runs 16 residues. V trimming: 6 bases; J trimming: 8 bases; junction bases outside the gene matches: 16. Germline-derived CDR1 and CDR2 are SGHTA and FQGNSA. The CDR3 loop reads CASSALVGGKGHEQFF. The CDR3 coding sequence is TGTGCCAGCAGTGCCTTAGTGGGAGGGAAGGGGCATGAGCAGTTCTTC.

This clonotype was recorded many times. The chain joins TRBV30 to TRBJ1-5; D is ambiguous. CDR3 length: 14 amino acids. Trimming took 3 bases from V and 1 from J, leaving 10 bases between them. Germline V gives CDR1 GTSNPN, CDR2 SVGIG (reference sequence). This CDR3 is CAWSQLSSNQPQHF. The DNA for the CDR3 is TGTGCCTGGAGCCAGTTATCCAGCAATCAGCCCCAGCATTTT.

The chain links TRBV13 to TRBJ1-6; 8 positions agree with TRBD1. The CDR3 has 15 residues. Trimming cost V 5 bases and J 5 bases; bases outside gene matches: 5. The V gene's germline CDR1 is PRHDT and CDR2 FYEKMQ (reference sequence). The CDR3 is CASSGGQGNNSPLHF. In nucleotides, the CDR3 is TGTGCCAGCAGCGGAGGACAGGGAAATAATTCACCCCTCCACTTT.

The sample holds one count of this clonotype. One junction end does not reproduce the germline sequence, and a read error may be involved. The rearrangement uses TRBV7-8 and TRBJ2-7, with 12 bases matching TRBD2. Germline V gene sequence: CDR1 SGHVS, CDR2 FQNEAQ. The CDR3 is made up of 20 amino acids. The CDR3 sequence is CASSPKGQGPSGGALYKQYF. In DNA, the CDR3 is TGTGCCAGCAGCCCAAAAGGACAGGGTCCTAGCGGGGGGGCCCTCTACAAGCAGTACTTC.

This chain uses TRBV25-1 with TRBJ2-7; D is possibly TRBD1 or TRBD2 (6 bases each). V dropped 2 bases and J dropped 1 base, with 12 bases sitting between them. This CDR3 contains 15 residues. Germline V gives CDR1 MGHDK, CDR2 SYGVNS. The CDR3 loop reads CASSEGGQGSYEQYF. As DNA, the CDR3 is TGTGCCAGCAGTGAAGGGGGGCAAGGGTCCTACGAGCAGTACTTC.

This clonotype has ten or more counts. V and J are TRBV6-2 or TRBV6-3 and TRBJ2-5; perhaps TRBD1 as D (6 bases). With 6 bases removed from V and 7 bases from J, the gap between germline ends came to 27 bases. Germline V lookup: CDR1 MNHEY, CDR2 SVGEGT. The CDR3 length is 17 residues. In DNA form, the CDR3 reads TGTGCCAGCAGCCAACGGTCCGCAAGCTCTTCCAGGGGGACCCAGTACTTC. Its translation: CASSQRSASSSRGTQYF.

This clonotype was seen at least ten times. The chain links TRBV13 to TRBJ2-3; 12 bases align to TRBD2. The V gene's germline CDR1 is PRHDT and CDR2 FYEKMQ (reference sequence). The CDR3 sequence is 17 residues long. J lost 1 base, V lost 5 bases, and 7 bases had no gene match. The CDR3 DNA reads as TGTGCCAGCAGCCATCTAGCGGGAGGGAGGGGCACAGATACGCAGTATTTT. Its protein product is CASSHLAGGRGTDTQYF.

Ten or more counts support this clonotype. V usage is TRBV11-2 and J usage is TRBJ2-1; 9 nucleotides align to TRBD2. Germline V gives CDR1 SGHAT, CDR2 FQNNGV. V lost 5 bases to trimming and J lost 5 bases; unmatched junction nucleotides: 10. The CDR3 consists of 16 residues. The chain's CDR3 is CASSLTGLARDNEQFF. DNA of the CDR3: TGTGCCAGCAGCCTCACAGGACTAGCGAGGGACAATGAGCAGTTCTTC.

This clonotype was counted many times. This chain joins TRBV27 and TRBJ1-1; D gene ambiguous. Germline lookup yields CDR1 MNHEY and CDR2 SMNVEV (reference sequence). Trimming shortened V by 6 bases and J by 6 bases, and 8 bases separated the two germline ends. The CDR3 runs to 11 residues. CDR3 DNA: TGTGCCAGCAGGGGTTCGTCTGAAGCTTTCTTT. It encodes CASRGSSEAFF.

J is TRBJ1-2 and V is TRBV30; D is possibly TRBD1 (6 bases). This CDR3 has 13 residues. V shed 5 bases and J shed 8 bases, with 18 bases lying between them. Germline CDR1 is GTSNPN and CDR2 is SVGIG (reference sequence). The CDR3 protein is CAWGPSKGGGYTF. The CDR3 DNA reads TGTGCCTGGGGACCTTCAAAGGGGGGAGGCTACACCTTC.

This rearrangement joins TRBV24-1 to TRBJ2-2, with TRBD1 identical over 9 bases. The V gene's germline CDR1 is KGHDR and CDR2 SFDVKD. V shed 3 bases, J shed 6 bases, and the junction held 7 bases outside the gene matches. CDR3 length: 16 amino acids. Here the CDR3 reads CATSDTDRGSAGELFF. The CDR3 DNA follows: TGTGCCACCAGTGATACGGACAGGGGAAGTGCCGGGGAGCTGTTTTTT.

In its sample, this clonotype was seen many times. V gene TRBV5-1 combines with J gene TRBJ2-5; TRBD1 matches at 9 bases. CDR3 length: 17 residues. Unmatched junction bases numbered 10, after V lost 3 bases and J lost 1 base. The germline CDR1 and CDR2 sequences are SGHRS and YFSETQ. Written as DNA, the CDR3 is TGCGCCAGCAGCTGGACGGACAGGGGTGAGGCCCAAGAGACCCAGTACTTC. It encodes CASSWTDRGEAQETQYF.

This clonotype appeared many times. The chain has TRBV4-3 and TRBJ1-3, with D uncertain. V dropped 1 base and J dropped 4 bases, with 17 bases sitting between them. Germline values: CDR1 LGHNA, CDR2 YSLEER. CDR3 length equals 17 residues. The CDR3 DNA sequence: TGCGCCAGCAGCCAAGGGCATTTCGCTGGACCCGGAAACACCATATATTTT. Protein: CASSQGHFAGPGNTIYF.

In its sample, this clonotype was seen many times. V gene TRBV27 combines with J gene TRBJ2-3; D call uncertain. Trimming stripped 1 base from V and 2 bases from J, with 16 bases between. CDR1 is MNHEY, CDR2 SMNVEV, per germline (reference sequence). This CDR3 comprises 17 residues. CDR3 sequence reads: CASSLLRPEPNTDTQYF. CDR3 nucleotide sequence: TGTGCCAGCAGTTTATTGAGGCCGGAGCCTAACACAGATACGCAGTATTTT.